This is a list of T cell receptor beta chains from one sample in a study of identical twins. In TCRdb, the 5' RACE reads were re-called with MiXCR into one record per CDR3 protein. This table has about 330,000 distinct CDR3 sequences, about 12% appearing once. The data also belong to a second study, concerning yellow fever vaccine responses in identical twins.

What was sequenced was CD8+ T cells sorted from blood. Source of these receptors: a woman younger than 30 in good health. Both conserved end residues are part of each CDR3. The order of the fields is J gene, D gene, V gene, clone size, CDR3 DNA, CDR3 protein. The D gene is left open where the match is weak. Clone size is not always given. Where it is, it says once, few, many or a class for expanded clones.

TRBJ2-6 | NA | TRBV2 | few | TGTGCCAGCAGTGAACTGGGGGCAGGGGCCAACGTCCTGACTTTC | CASSELGAGANVLTF
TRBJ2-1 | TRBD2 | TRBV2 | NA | TGTGCCAGCACCCTAGGTGGACTAGCGGGACTCCATGAGCAGTTCTTC | CASTLGGLAGLHEQFF
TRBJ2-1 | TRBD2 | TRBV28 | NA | TGTGCCAGTCAAGCGGGAGGGCTAGGTAATGAGCAGTTCTTC | CASQAGGLGNEQFF
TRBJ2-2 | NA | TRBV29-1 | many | TGCAGCGCTGTCTCCGGGGAGCTGTTTTTT | CSAVSGELFF
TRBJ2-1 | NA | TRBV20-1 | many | TGCAGTGCTAGAGATCGTTCCTACAATGAGCAGTTCTTC | CSARDRSYNEQFF
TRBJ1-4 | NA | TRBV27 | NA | TGTGCCAGCAGTTTGGCAGGAGATGAAAAACTGTTTTTT | CASSLAGDEKLFF
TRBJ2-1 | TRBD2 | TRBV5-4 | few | TGTGCCAGCAGCTTGGCGGGACTAGCGGGAGACACTTCCTACAATGAGCAGTTCTTC | CASSLAGLAGDTSYNEQFF
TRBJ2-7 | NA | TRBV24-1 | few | TGTGCCACCAGTGACTCCGCAGGGTACGAGCAGTACTTC | CATSDSAGYEQYF
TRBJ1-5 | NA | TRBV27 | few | TGTGCCAGCAGTTTACAGGGTGTTGATCAGCCCCAGCATTTT | CASSLQGVDQPQHF
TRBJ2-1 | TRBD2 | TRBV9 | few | TGTGCCAGCAGCGTAGGGTCTAGCGGGAGAAATGAGCAGTTCTTC | CASSVGSSGRNEQFF
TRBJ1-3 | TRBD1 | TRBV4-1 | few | TGCGCCAGCAGCCAAGAAAGACAGGGGGGTCTTTCTGGAAACACCATATATTTT | CASSQERQGGLSGNTIYF
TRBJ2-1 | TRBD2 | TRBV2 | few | TGTGCCAGCAGTGAAAATGGGGCGGGAGAAATCTACAATGAGCAGTTCTTC | CASSENGAGEIYNEQFF
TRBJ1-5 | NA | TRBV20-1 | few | TGCAGTGCTAGTCCTAGGACGGACCTCAATCAGCCCCAGCATTTT | CSASPRTDLNQPQHF
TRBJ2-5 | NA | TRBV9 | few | TGTGCCAGCAGCGTAGTGGGCGAAGGTCAAGAGACCCAGTACTTC | CASSVVGEGQETQYF
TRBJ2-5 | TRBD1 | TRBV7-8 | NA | TGTGCCAGCAGCTTAGCGGGACAGCCGAGAGGGACCCAGTACTTC | CASSLAGQPRGTQYF